The subject of this entry is one T cell receptor beta chain. The sample is drawn from a study of blood T cell repertoires in COVID-19. The method was immunoSEQ multiplex PCR; TCRdb's version includes in-frame clones alone and lacks a portion of them. Among approximately 270,000 clones listed, 80% to 90% were seen once. The receptor comes from a woman in her seventies with acute or convalescent COVID-19. Sequenced material: peripheral blood.

This CDR3 is CASRLGQSNQPQHF. CDR3 in DNA: TGTGCCAGCCGTCTCGGACAGTCCAATCAGCCCCAGCATTTT. The gene calls are TRBV6-5 and TRBJ1-5; the D gene is possibly TRBD1 (6 bases). The length of the CDR3 is 14 residues. The V gene's germline CDR1 is MNHEY and CDR2 SVGAGI. The V and J ends lost 8 bases and 3 bases respectively, with 14 bases between them.